This T cell receptor (beta chain) was recovered during a study of blood T cell repertoires in COVID-19. This table comes from immunoSEQ multiplex PCR, and its TCRdb copy is limited to in-frame clones, with some not included. The sample shows approximately 430,000 clones, roughly 85% of them seen only once. The CDR3 has 14 residues. V lost 2 bases to trimming and J lost 5 bases; unmatched junction nucleotides: 5. CDR1 GTSNPN and CDR2 SVGIG come from the germline V gene (reference sequence). The source is a woman aged 25 to 39 with active or convalescent COVID-19. J is TRBJ2-5 and V is TRBV30; 10 bases agree with TRBD2. The sample comprised peripheral blood. In nucleotides, the CDR3 is TGTGCCTGGAGTAGAGCGGGAGGGATGGAGACCCAGTACTTC. Protein: CAWSRAGGMETQYF. The whole variable domain, remainder taken from reference TRBV30 and TRBJ2-5, is SQTIHQWPATLVQPVGSPLSLECTVEGTSNPNLYWYRQAAGRGLQLLFYSVGIGQISSEVPQNLSASRPQDRQFILSSKKLLLSDSGFYLCAWSRAGGMETQYFGPGTRLLVL.